This T cell receptor beta chain emerged from a study of T cell responses to AZD1222 COVID-19 vaccine. General study points: Regions 160-218 and 743-854 dominated among vaccine-associated CD4 TCRs spanning spike. Only five to seven AZD1222 recipients were seropositive at baseline. Close to half of all spike-specific TCRs reportedly target regions of the variants that are unmutated. White British people made up most donors, females outnumbered males, and clonal diversity was possibly underestimated.

Some clones are missing from TCRdb's copy, which holds only in-frame ones; the method was immunoSEQ multiplex PCR. The repertoire consists of 100,000 to 120,000 clones, with 88% occurring once and the leading ten covering 2.5%. The CDR3 consists of 14 residues. Trimming shortened V by 5 bases and J by 0 bases, and 8 bases separated the two germline ends. Germline CDR1 and CDR2: SEHNR and FQNEAQ (reference sequence). Worth noting for this clone: What it recognizes is unknown.

J is TRBJ1-5 and V is TRBV7-9; D ambiguous. The source material was peripheral blood, sampled on day 0 of AZD1222 vaccination. The sequence was obtained from an adult in good health. DNA of the CDR3: TGTGCCAGCAGCCTAACGGATAGCAATCAGCCCCAGCATTTT. It codes for CASSLTDSNQPQHF.